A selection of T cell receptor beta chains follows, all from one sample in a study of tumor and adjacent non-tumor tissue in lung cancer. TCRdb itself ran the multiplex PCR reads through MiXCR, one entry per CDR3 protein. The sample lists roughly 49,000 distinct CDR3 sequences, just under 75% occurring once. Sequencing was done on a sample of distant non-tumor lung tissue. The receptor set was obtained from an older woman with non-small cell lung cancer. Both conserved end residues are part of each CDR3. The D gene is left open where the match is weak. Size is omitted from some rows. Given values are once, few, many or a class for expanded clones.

DNA: TGCGCCAGCAGCTCTCGCCCGGGACAGGCTACCCACTACACCTTC
CDR3: CASSSRPGQATHYTF
J: TRBJ1-2
size: NA
V: TRBV5-1
D: TRBD1

DNA: TGCGCCAGCAACCAACGTACCGGGACTTCTGATAGCTCCTGCAATGAGCAGTTCTTC
CDR3: CASNQRTGTSDSSCNEQFF
J: TRBJ2-1
size: NA
V: TRBV4-3
D: NA

DNA: TGCGCCAGCAGCCAGAAGGAGGGGGCGTGGGAGACCCAGTACTTC
CDR3: CASSQKEGAWETQYF
J: TRBJ2-5
size: many
V: TRBV4-3
D: NA

DNA: TGTGCCAGCTCACCAAAGGGGGAAGGAGAGTACAATGAGCAGTTCTTC
CDR3: CASSPKGEGEYNEQFF
J: TRBJ2-1
size: many
V: TRBV18
D: NA

DNA: TGTGCCAGCAGTTACGCACTCCAGGGACTAGGGACACACAATGAGCAGTTCTTC
CDR3: CASSYALQGLGTHNEQFF
J: TRBJ2-1
size: NA
V: TRBV6-5
D: TRBD2

DNA: TGTGCCAGCAGTGAAGAATGGCGGGAGTATACGCAACATTTT
CDR3: CASSEEWREYTQHF
J: TRBJ2-3
size: NA
V: TRBV6-1
D: TRBD2

DNA: TGTGCAAGCAGCCCGGTAGAGGCGCACGCTGAAGCTTTCTTT
CDR3: CASSPVEAHAEAFF
J: TRBJ1-1
size: NA
V: TRBV5-5
D: NA

DNA: TGTGCCAGCAGCCGCTTCGGGACAAGGGACCAGCACTTC
CDR3: CASSRFGTRDQHF
J: TRBJ2-5
size: NA
V: TRBV11-2
D: NA

DNA: TGTAGCGTTCAGGGTTTTAGGTTCGAGCAGTACTTC
CDR3: CSVQGFRFEQYF
J: TRBJ2-7
size: once
V: TRBV29-1
D: NA

DNA: TGCGCCAGCAGTCAAAGACAGGGGGCGAAGGCTGAAGCTTTATTT
CDR3: CASSQRQGAKAEALF
J: TRBJ1-1
size: NA
V: TRBV4-1
D: TRBD1

DNA: TGTGCCAGCAGTTCACCCCCCGATTTGACAGATAAGCAGTATTTT
CDR3: CASSSPPDLTDKQYF
J: TRBJ2-3
size: NA
V: TRBV28
D: NA

DNA: TGTGTCAGCAGTTACACCCAACAGAGGGCTAACACCGGGGAGCTATTTTTT
CDR3: CVSSYTQQRANTGELFF
J: TRBJ2-2
size: NA
V: TRBV6-2/TRBV6-3
D: NA

DNA: TGCAGCGTTCCGGGACAGGTTGACTATGGCTACACCTTC
CDR3: CSVPGQVDYGYTF
J: TRBJ1-2
size: NA
V: TRBV29-1
D: TRBD1

DNA: TGCGCCAGCAGCCAGTATGGAACTAGCGGGAGTATAGCATACAGTGAGCAGTTCTTC
CDR3: CASSQYGTSGSIAYSEQFF
J: TRBJ2-1
size: NA
V: TRBV4-3
D: TRBD2

DNA: TGTGCCAGCAGCTTAAACGCAGGGGGCCCGATCACTGAAGCTTTCTTT
CDR3: CASSLNAGGPITEAFF
J: TRBJ1-1
size: NA
V: TRBV7-9
D: TRBD1